A selection of T cell receptor beta chains follows, all from one sample in a study of T cell responses to AZD1222 COVID-19 vaccine. Sequencing was performed with immunoSEQ multiplex PCR; in TCRdb, only in-frame clones are kept and a portion is missing. In the table there are around 130,000 clones, about 88% of which are singletons. The specimen was peripheral blood, collected on day 0 of AZD1222 vaccination. The receptors come from an adult in good health. The CDR3 runs from the conserved cysteine through the conserved F or W. The D gene is left open where the match is weak. Expanded clones get a size class; other rows say once, few or many, or leave the size out.

TRBJ1-3 - - TRBV7-9 TGTGCCAGCAGCTTAGGCGGAAACACCATATATTTT CASSLGGNTIYF
TRBJ1-2 - - TRBV19 TGTGCCAGTAGTGATGATTACAGGGATAACTATGGCTACACCTTC CASSDDYRDNYGYTF
TRBJ1-1 TRBD1 - TRBV11-3 TGTGCCAGCAGCTTCACAGGGGGCACTGAAGCTTTCTTT CASSFTGGTEAFF
TRBJ1-1 - - TRBV13 TGTGCCAGCAGCTTAGGCGGTCCGATGAACACTGAAGCTTTCTTT CASSLGGPMNTEAFF
TRBJ1-1 - - TRBV5-5 TGTGCCAGCAGCTTGAGTGTGGGGGTAGTGAACACTGAAGCTTTCTTT CASSLSVGVVNTEAFF
TRBJ2-3 - few TRBV11-2 TGTGCCAGCAGCTCCCCGGGGGGCGCAGATACGCAGTATTTT CASSSPGGADTQYF
TRBJ1-4 TRBD1 - TRBV19 TGTGCCAGTAGTATATTCGGGACAGGGGACGAAAAACTGTTTTTT CASSIFGTGDEKLFF
TRBJ1-6 - - TRBV6-5 TGTGCCAGCAGTTTCCTCTCGACCTCGGCACCCCTCCACTTT CASSFLSTSAPLHF
TRBJ1-1 - - TRBV14 TGTGCCAGCAGCCAAGGAGGGGGAATCGTTCGAAAGAGGGCTTTCTTT CASSQGGGIVRKRAFF
TRBJ2-7 - - TRBV7-4 TGTGCCAGCAGCTTAGGGCACCTGCTACGAAGAGAGTACTTC CASSLGHLLRREYF
TRBJ1-5 - few TRBV5-5 TGTGCCAGCAGCTTGGGGTCGGGGAGGCCCCAGCATTTT CASSLGSGRPQHF
TRBJ1-5 - - TRBV6-5 TGTGCCAGCAGCGCCACAGGGTCGTACCAGCCCCAGCATTTT CASSATGSYQPQHF
TRBJ2-2 TRBD1 few TRBV6-4 TGTGCCAGCCGGACAGGGGAAACCGGGGAGCTGTTTTTT CASRTGETGELFF
TRBJ2-1 - - TRBV25-1 TGTGCCAGCAGTGCAATGGGAGCTGAGCAGTTCTTC CASSAMGAEQFF
TRBJ2-4 - once TRBV5-1 TGCGCCAGCAGATCAGCAGCCAAAAACATTCAGTACTTC CASRSAAKNIQYF
TRBJ2-5 TRBD2 - TRBV4-1 TGCGCCAGCACCCCGGGGGGGCAAGAGACCCAGTACTTC CASTPGGQETQYF
TRBJ1-2 - - TRBV5-1 TGCGCCAGCAGCACCCTGACAGCTTATGGCTACACCTTC CASSTLTAYGYTF
TRBJ1-4 - once TRBV28 TGTGCCAGCAGTTTGAGAGGGTCTGGAGAAAAACTGTTTTTT CASSLRGSGEKLFF
TRBJ1-3 - - TRBV4-1 TGCGCCAGCAGCCAAGAAGGGGAAAGAAACACCATATATTTT CASSQEGERNTIYF
TRBJ2-7 TRBD2 - TRBV30 TGTGCCTGGAGTACCCTAGCGGATAGCTCCTACGAGCAGTACTTC CAWSTLADSSYEQYF
TRBJ2-2 TRBD1 few TRBV5-1 TGCGCCAGCAGCTTGGGGCAGGGGGCAATCACCGGGGAGCTGTTTTTT CASSLGQGAITGELFF
TRBJ2-3 TRBD1 - TRBV2 TGTGCCAGCAGTGAAGGAGGACAGGGGTCAGATACGCAGTATTTT CASSEGGQGSDTQYF
TRBJ2-7 TRBD2 - TRBV4-2 TGTGCCAGCAGCCAGACCCTAGCGGGACCCCCCTACGAGCAGTACTTC CASSQTLAGPPYEQYF
TRBJ1-1 - few TRBV30 TGTGCCTGGAATCCCAGGGTTTTAACTGAAGCTTTCTTT CAWNPRVLTEAFF
TRBJ1-5 - once TRBV28 TGTGCCAGCAGTCCCCACTTCGGGACGGGACCCTTAAGGCCCCAGCATTTT CASSPHFGTGPLRPQHF
TRBJ2-1 TRBD1 - TRBV25-1 TGTGCCAGCACCAGACAGGGATACAATGAGCAGTTCTTC CASTRQGYNEQFF
TRBJ1-2 - - TRBV2 TGTGCCAGCAGTGAAAGTATAGGGGGGCGACGTGGCTACACCTTC CASSESIGGRRGYTF
TRBJ1-3 - - TRBV5-1 TGCGCCAGCAGCCAGGGGCCCCTAGGCTCTGGAAACACCATATATTTT CASSQGPLGSGNTIYF
TRBJ1-2 - - TRBV29-1 TGCAGCGTTGAAGATCCAGGCCGCCATGGCTACACCTTC CSVEDPGRHGYTF
TRBJ1-1 - - TRBV7-8 TGTGCCAGCAGCAACGCGGGGTTAAGCACTGAAGCTTTCTTT CASSNAGLSTEAFF
TRBJ2-7 - - TRBV20-1 TGCAGTGCCCAGGGGTTCGAGCAGTACTTC CSAQGFEQYF
TRBJ1-3 - - TRBV6-1 TGTGCCAGCAGTGAAGTCCGGGGCTCTGGAAACACCATATATTTT CASSEVRGSGNTIYF
TRBJ2-5 TRBD2 - TRBV30 TGTGCCTGGAGTGTACGATTAGCGGGAGGAGAGACCCAGTACTTC CAWSVRLAGGETQYF
TRBJ1-1 - - TRBV25-1 TGTGCCAGCAGTGAAATGCAGGGGAACACTGAAGCTTTCTTT CASSEMQGNTEAFF
TRBJ2-1 - - TRBV29-1 TGCAGCGTTGAAGGCGGGGACCTTTACAATGAGCAGTTCTTC CSVEGGDLYNEQFF
TRBJ1-6 - - TRBV15 TGTGCCACCAGCAACAGGGTTGTTTCACCCCTCCACTTT CATSNRVVSPLHF
TRBJ1-5 - - TRBV7-9 TGTGCCAGCAGCCATGAAGACACCCGCGAGCCCCAGCATTTT CASSHEDTREPQHF
TRBJ1-3 - once TRBV30 TGTGCCTGGTCGTACGACGCGGGTGTAGGAAACACCATATATTTT CAWSYDAGVGNTIYF
TRBJ1-2 - - TRBV6-6 TGTGCCAGCACGGGGGGTCTTAACTATGGCTACACCTTC CASTGGLNYGYTF
TRBJ2-2 TRBD1 - TRBV4-2 TGTGCCAGCAGCCCAACAGGGGGACTGAACACCGGGGAGCTGTTTTTT CASSPTGGLNTGELFF
TRBJ1-2 - - TRBV30 TGTGCCTGGAGTGGGACCCTCTACACCTTC CAWSGTLYTF
TRBJ2-1 TRBD2 once TRBV11-3 TGTGCCAGCAGCCCCGGGCCGGGGGGAAACGACAATGAGCAGTTCTTC CASSPGPGGNDNEQFF
TRBJ1-2 - - TRBV3-1/TRBV3-2 TGTGCCAGCAGCCAAGAAGAGGTGAGGGGTTGGAGTGGCTACACCTTC CASSQEEVRGWSGYTF
TRBJ1-5 TRBD1 - TRBV6-5 TGTGCCAGCAGGGTTAACAGGGGCGATCAGCCCCAGCATTTT CASRVNRGDQPQHF
TRBJ2-1 - medium-sized TRBV9 TGTGCCAGCAGCGACGGAGTCAATGAGCAGTTCTTC CASSDGVNEQFF
TRBJ1-3 - - TRBV6-5 TGTGCCAGCCAAACGGGGAATGCTGGAAACACCATATATTTT CASQTGNAGNTIYF
TRBJ1-4 - once TRBV5-5 TGTGCCAGCAGCTTGACACACCGGGACACCGATTTCGAAAAACTGTTTTTT CASSLTHRDTDFEKLFF
TRBJ2-7 - - TRBV2 TGTGCCAGCAGTGAATTCAGGGGCTACGAGCAGTACTTC CASSEFRGYEQYF
TRBJ2-6 TRBD1 - TRBV18 TGTGCCAGCTCACCGGCCACAGGGGGCGCCTCTGGGGCCAACGTCCTGACTTTC CASSPATGGASGANVLTF
TRBJ2-7 - - TRBV11-2 TGTGCCAGCAGCTTCCTCCGGGCCAGCACCCACGAGCAGTACTTC CASSFLRASTHEQYF
TRBJ1-6 - - TRBV6-5 TGTGCCAGCAACCAAGGGAGGGTAGGATCACCCCTCCACTTT CASNQGRVGSPLHF